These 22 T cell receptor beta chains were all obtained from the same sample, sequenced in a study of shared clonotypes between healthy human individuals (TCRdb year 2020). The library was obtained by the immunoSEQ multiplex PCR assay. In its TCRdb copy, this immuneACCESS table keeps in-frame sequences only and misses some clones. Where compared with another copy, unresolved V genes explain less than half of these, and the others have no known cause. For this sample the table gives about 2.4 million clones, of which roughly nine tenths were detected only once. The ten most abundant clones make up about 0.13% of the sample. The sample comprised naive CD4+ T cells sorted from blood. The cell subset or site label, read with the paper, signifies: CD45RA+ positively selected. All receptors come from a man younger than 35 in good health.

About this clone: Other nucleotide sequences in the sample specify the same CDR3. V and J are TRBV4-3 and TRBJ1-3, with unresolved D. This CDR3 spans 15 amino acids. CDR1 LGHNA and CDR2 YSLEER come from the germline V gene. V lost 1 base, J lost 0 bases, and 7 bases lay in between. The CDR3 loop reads CASSQGAFSGNTIYF. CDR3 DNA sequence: TGCGCCAGCAGCCAAGGGGCATTCTCTGGAAACACCATATATTTT.

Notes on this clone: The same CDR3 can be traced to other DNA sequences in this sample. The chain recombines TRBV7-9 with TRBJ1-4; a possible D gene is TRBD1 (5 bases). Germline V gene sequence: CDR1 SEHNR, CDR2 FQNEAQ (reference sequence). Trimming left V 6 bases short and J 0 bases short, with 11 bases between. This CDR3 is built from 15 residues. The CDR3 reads CASSRQSATNEKLFF. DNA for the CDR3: TGTGCCAGCAGTCGACAGTCTGCAACTAATGAAAAACTGTTTTTT.

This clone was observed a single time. This chain's CDR3 is CASSLSMGTASGNTIYF. Written as DNA, the CDR3 is TGCGCCAGCAGCTTGTCCATGGGGACGGCCTCTGGAAACACCATATATTTT. V usage is TRBV5-1 and J usage is TRBJ1-3, with a tentative D call TRBD1 (5 bases). The CDR3 length is 17 residues. Germline-derived CDR1 and CDR2 are SGHRS and YFSETQ. The V end was cut by 1 base, the J end by 0 bases, with 14 bases between.

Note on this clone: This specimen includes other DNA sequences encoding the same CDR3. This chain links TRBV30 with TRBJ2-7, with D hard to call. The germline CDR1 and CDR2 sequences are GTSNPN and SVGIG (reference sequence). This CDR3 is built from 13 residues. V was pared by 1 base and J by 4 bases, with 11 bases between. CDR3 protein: CAWSAPNSYEQYF. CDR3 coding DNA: TGTGCCTGGAGTGCCCCCAATTCGTACGAGCAGTACTTC.

CDR3 residues: CASSLGDRDYNEQFF. CDR3 coding DNA: TGTGCCAGCAGCTTGGGGGACAGGGACTACAATGAGCAGTTCTTC. The gene calls are TRBV5-6 and TRBJ2-1, with 9 nucleotides matching TRBD1. V lost 0 bases to trimming and J lost 3 bases; unmatched junction nucleotides: 1. CDR1 is SGHDT, CDR2 YYEEEE, per germline. The CDR3 extends over 15 amino acids.

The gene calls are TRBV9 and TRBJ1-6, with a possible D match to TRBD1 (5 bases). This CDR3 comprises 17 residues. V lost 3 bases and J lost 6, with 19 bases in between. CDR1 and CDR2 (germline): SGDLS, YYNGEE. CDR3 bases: TGTGCCAGCAGCGCGCCACCGGGACCAACGTCTAATTCACCCCTCCACTTT. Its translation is CASSAPPGPTSNSPLHF.

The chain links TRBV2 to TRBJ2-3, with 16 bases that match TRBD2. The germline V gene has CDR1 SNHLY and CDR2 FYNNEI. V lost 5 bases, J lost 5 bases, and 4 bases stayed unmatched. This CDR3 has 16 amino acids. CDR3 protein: CASSTGTSGREDTQYF. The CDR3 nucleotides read TGTGCCAGCAGTACCGGGACTAGCGGGAGGGAAGATACGCAGTATTTT.

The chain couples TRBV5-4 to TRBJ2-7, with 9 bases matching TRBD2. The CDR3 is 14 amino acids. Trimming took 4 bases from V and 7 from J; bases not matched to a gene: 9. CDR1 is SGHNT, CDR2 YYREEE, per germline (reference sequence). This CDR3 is CASSHQRGAGEQYF. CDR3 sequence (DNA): TGTGCCAGCAGCCACCAGCGGGGGGCGGGGGAGCAGTACTTC.

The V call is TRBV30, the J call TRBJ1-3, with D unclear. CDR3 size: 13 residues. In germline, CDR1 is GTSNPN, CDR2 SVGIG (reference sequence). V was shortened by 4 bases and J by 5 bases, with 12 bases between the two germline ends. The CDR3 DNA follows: TGTGCCTGGACAGGCCGAGGAAGAAACACCATATATTTT. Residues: CAWTGRGRNTIYF.

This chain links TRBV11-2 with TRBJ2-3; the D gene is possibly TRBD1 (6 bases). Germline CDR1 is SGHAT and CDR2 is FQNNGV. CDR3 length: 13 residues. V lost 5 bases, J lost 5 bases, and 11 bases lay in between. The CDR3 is CASSPLGQDTQYF. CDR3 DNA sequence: TGTGCCAGCAGCCCGCTGGGACAAGATACGCAGTATTTT.

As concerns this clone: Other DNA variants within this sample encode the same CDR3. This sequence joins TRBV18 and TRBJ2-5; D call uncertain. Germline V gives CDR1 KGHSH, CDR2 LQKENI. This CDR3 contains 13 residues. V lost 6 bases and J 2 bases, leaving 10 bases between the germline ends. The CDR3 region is CASSPEIQETQYF. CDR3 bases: TGTGCCAGCTCCCCCGAGATTCAAGAGACCCAGTACTTC.

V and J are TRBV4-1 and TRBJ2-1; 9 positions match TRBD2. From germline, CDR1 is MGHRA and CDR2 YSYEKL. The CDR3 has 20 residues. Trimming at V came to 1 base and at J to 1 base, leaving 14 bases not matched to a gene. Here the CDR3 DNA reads TGCGCCAGCAGCCAAGCTCTATTGGCGGGAGGGCCAGGGTCCTACAATGAGCAGTTCTTC. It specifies CASSQALLAGGPGSYNEQFF.

CDR3 coding DNA: TGTGCCTGGGAGGACAGGGCTGGCCAGCCCCAGCATTTT. Translated, it gives CAWEDRAGQPQHF. The J gene is TRBJ1-5, the V gene TRBV30; TRBD1 agrees at 8 bases. The CDR3 sequence is 13 residues long. The junction had 7 bases not matched to a gene; V was cut back by 5 bases and J by 7 bases. Looked up from germline, CDR1 is GTSNPN and CDR2 is SVGIG (reference sequence).

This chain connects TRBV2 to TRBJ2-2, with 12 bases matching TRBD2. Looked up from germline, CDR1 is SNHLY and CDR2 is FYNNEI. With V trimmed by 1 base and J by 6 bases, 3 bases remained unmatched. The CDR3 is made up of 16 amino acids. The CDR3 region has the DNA TGTGCCAGCAGTGAAGGAGCTAGCGGGAGGGCCGGGGAGCTGTTTTTT. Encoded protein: CASSEGASGRAGELFF.

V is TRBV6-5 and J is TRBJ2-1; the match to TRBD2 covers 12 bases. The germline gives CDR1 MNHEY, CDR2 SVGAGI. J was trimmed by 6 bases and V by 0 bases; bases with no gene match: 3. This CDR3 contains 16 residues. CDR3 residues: CASSYSRTSGINEQFF. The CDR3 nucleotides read TGTGCCAGCAGTTACTCGAGGACTAGCGGGATCAATGAGCAGTTCTTC.

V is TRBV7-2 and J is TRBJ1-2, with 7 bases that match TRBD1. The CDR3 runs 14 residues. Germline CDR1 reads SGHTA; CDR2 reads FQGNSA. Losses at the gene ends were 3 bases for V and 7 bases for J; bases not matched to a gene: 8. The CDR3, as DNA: TGTGCCAGCAGCTTGTGGGACAGTGATCGTGGCTACACCTTC. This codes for CASSLWDSDRGYTF.

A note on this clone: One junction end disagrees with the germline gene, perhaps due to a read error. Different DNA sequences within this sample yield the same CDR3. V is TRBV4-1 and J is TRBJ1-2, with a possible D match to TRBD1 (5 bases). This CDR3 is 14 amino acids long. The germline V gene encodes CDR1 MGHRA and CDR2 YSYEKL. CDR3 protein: CASSQVGVTMGYTF. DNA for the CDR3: TGCGCCAGCAGTCAAGTAGGGGTTACAATGGGCTACACCTTC.

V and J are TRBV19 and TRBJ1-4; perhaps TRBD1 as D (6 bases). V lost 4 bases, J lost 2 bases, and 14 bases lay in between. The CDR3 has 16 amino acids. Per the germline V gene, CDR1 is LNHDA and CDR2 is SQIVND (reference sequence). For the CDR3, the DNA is TGTGCCAGTAGTAGACCGTACAGGGCCACTAATGAAAAACTGTTTTTT. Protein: CASSRPYRATNEKLFF.

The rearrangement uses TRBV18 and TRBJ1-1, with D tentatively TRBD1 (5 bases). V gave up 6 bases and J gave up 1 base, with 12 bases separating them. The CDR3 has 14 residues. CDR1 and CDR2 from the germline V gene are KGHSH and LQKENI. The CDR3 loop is CASSGGRSNTEAFF. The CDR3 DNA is TGTGCCAGCTCTGGGGGAAGATCGAACACTGAAGCTTTCTTT.

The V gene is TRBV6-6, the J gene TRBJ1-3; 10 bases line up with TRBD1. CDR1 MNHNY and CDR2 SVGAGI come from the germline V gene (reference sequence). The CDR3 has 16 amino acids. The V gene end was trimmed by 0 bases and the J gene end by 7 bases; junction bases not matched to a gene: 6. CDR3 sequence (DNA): TGTGCCAGCAGTTACTCGGGGACAGGGGAGGGCAACACCATATATTTT. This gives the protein CASSYSGTGEGNTIYF.

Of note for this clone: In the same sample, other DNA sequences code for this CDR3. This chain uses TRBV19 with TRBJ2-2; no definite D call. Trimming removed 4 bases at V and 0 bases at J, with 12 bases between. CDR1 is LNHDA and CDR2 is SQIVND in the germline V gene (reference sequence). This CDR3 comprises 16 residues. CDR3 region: CASSSPGGSNTGELFF. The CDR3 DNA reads TGTGCCAGTAGTAGTCCCGGCGGCTCGAACACCGGGGAGCTGTTTTTT.

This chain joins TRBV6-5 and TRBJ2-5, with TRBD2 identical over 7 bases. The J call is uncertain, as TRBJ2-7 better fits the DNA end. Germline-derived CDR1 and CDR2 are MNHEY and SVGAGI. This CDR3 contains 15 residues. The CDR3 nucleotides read TGTGCCAGCAGTTACTCGTCTAGCGGTAGCTACGAGCAGTACTTC. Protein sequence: CASSYSSSGSYEQYF.